A single T cell receptor (beta chain) is shown here with its context. It has no known antigen specificity. Base-call qualities are not available, and no considerably larger clone is one nucleotide away. The data belong to a study of blood T cell repertoires in COVID-19 (dated by TCRdb to 2018 to 2021). In terms of the full investigation: Samples from collaborators originated in the United States, Italy and Spain and spanned both the acute and convalescent phases of COVID-19. Subjects who had been exposed to COVID-19, were actively infected with it, or had recovered from it provided the deeply sampled blood TCRbeta repertoires that made up the dataset. Where available, HLA class I and class II types were taken from metadata supplied by the sample provider and were not determined by assay-based typing. The samples were drawn from the first 160 participants of the ongoing ImmuneRACE study and from 1,254 subjects provided by 6 global collaborators. The repertoires were made available in a free public database intended to serve as a resource for research on the immune response to SARS-CoV-2. The material from the prospective study consisted of cDNA or gDNA derived from T cells, B-cell-depleted T cells, or PBMCs. A de-identified subject ID, COVID-19 status, age in years and sex were almost always included in the sample metadata.

Study-level results and caveats: How much clinical and demographic metadata was included differed by source and by participant, and the metadata was provided uncurated.

Counted from cysteine to phenylalanine, this CDR3 has 13 amino acids. The entry retains the CDR3 DNA only, 39 bases that are in frame from base 1. Trimming at the junction amounts to 2 bases on V and 6 bases on J, and the germline ends lie 8 bases apart. The germline V gene supplies CDR1 SGDLS and CDR2 YYNGEE. Collaborating institutions collected whole blood in K2EDTA tubes following their own protocols. For TCRbeta analysis, collaborator samples were shipped as frozen whole blood, as isolated PBMCs, or as DNA extracted from either sample type. The immunoSEQ Assay, a bias-controlled multiplex PCR, was used to amplify TCRbeta CDR3 regions from genomic DNA. As for how the authors treated the data: The number of nucleated cells in each sample was estimated by amplification of reference gene primers within the assay. To quantify the absolute abundance of each unique TCRbeta CDR3 rearrangement, sequence reads were collapsed and filtered. For each sample, productive Simpson clonality was calculated by taking the square root of Simpson's diversity index across productive rearrangements. In TCRdb, the immuneACCESS table is reduced to in-frame sequences with V and J assigned. These tables do not hold every clone; where another copy was compared, an unresolved V gene accounts for under half, and the others remain unexplained. The DNA was the basis for D and trimming; V, J and clone size are from that table. The sample data list some 190,000 clones, and 70% to 90% of these were observed just once. Approximately 10% of the sample lies in the top ten.

The TCR comes from a human donor with active or convalescent COVID-19. The donor label of this sample is uncertain. The sample taken for sequencing was peripheral blood. The V and J genes are TRBV9 and TRBJ2-2; the D gene cannot be resolved reliably. This receptor carries the CDR3 CASSVRRAGELFF. The DNA sequence reads TGTGCCAGCAGCGTCAGACGGGCCGGGGAGCTGTTTTTT.